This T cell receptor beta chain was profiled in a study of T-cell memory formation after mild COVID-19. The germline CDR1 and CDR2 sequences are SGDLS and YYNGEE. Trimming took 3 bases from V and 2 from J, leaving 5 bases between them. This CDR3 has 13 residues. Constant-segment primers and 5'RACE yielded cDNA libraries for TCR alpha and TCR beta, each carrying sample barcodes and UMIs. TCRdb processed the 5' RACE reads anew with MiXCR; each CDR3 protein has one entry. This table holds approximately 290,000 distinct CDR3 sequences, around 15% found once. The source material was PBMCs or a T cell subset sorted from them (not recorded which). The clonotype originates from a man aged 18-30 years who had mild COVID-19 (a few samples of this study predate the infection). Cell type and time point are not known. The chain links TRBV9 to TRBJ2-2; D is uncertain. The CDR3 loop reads CASSAPNTGELFF. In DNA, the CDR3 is TGTGCCAGCAGCGCCCCCAACACCGGGGAGCTGTTTTTT.